Given below is one TCR beta chain in context. The antigen is unknown. The source of the sample is a study of cytotoxic CD8 clonotypes in ibrutinib-treated CLL. About the research overall: When averaged across all of the samples, the counts came to roughly 250,000 productive templates and 85,000 to 95,000 productive rearrangements.

V was pared by 3 bases and J by 3 bases, with 12 bases between. Germline lookup yields CDR1 MNHNS and CDR2 SASEGT. The CDR3 contains 14 residues. The repertoire was sequenced with immunoSEQ multiplex PCR; TCRdb's copy has only in-frame clones and lacks some. The sample carries about 35,000 clones, approximately 48% recorded once. The study's findings and limits: There were few public clonotypes, and on treatment they contracted or stayed stable. In sustained-remission versus progressing patients, sampling times differed. Researchers report that baseline clonality outpaced age-matched healthy donors and tracked circulating CD8+ T-cell counts.

This sequence originates from a human donor with chronic lymphocytic leukemia. This chain uses TRBV6-1 with TRBJ2-7, with D possibly TRBD1 on 6 matching bases. The specimen comprised PBMCs, sampled before ibrutinib treatment. In DNA, the CDR3 is TGTGCCAGCAGTGACCGACAGGAAAACTACGAGCAGTACTTC. It specifies CASSDRQENYEQYF.